Listed below are T cell receptor beta chains from one sample, sequenced in a study of OX40 agonist ivuxolimab in advanced cancers. TCRdb keeps only in-frame clones here, not all; method: immunoSEQ multiplex PCR. This table holds around 50,000 clones, roughly 84% found once. The starting material was CD4+ or CD8+ T cells sorted from blood, obtained in a trial of the OX40 agonist ivuxolimab. The origin of the receptors is an adult with an advanced solid tumor such as melanoma, head and neck, liver or kidney cancer. CDR3s include the opening cysteine and the closing phenylalanine or tryptophan. Each record gives: V gene, clone size, J gene, D gene, CDR3 protein, CDR3 DNA. The D gene is left open where the match is weak. Not all rows give a size; the values are once, few, many and, for expanded clones, a class.

v_gene: TRBV19
abundance: once
j_gene: TRBJ2-3
d_gene: TRBD1
CDR3aa: CASSMGQGLISTQYF
CDR3nt: TGTGCCAGTAGTATGGGACAGGGTTTAATATCGACGCAGTATTTT

v_gene: TRBV2
abundance: -
j_gene: TRBJ2-7
d_gene: -
CDR3aa: CASSKDSATYEQYF
CDR3nt: TGTGCCAGCAGTAAGGACAGCGCAACCTACGAGCAGTACTTC

v_gene: TRBV2
abundance: -
j_gene: TRBJ2-1
d_gene: TRBD2
CDR3aa: CASSVASGRASEQFF
CDR3nt: TGTGCCAGCAGTGTCGCTAGCGGGAGGGCAAGTGAGCAGTTCTTC

v_gene: TRBV30
abundance: -
j_gene: TRBJ2-1
d_gene: -
CDR3aa: CAWSVWSGSDEQFF
CDR3nt: TGTGCCTGGAGTGTATGGTCGGGAAGCGATGAGCAGTTCTTC

v_gene: TRBV29-1
abundance: -
j_gene: TRBJ1-1
d_gene: TRBD1
CDR3aa: CSVATGLGTEAFF
CDR3nt: TGCAGCGTGGCGACAGGGTTAGGAACTGAAGCTTTCTTT

v_gene: TRBV2
abundance: -
j_gene: TRBJ1-4
d_gene: -
CDR3aa: CASRGPSTKLFF
CDR3nt: TGTGCCAGCAGGGGACCCTCTACTAAACTGTTTTTT

v_gene: TRBV6-6
abundance: -
j_gene: TRBJ2-5
d_gene: TRBD1
CDR3aa: CASSYDRVGKTQYF
CDR3nt: TGTGCCAGCAGTTACGACAGGGTTGGGAAGACCCAGTACTTC

v_gene: TRBV18
abundance: -
j_gene: TRBJ2-1
d_gene: TRBD1
CDR3aa: CASSPGDRVYNEQFF
CDR3nt: TGTGCCAGCTCACCGGGGGACAGGGTATACAATGAGCAGTTCTTC

v_gene: TRBV5-1
abundance: once
j_gene: TRBJ2-2
d_gene: TRBD2
CDR3aa: CASSLLADTGELFF
CDR3nt: TGCGCCAGCAGCTTGCTAGCGGACACCGGGGAGCTGTTTTTT

v_gene: TRBV27
abundance: -
j_gene: TRBJ2-1
d_gene: -
CDR3aa: CASTPRTRSSYNEQFF
CDR3nt: TGTGCCAGCACCCCACGGACCCGAAGCTCCTACAATGAGCAGTTCTTC

v_gene: TRBV28
abundance: -
j_gene: TRBJ1-5
d_gene: TRBD1
CDR3aa: CASSYRTGRINQPQHF
CDR3nt: TGTGCCAGCAGCTATCGGACAGGGCGGATTAATCAGCCCCAGCATTTT

v_gene: TRBV27
abundance: -
j_gene: TRBJ2-1
d_gene: TRBD2
CDR3aa: CATRTSGSYNEQFF
CDR3nt: TGTGCCACCCGGACTAGCGGGTCCTACAATGAGCAGTTCTTC

v_gene: TRBV2
abundance: -
j_gene: TRBJ2-5
d_gene: TRBD1
CDR3aa: CASSMDRGSQETQYF
CDR3nt: TGTGCCAGCAGCATGGACAGGGGGTCTCAAGAGACCCAGTACTTC

v_gene: TRBV27
abundance: -
j_gene: TRBJ2-7
d_gene: -
CDR3aa: CASSLFTTSLAYEQYF
CDR3nt: TGTGCCAGCAGTTTATTCACGACTAGTCTGGCCTACGAGCAGTACTTC